There are a few counts of the clone carrying this TCR beta chain. Antigen specificity is unknown. The entry originates in a study of a mutant IDH1 vaccine in newly diagnosed glioma. Study overall: Each patient was administered eight vaccinations, scheduled in weeks 1, 3, 5, 7, 11, 15, 19 and 23. The initiation of vaccination occurred 4-6 weeks after radiotherapy alone, or with temozolomide cycles. Of treated patients, approximately 60% were men and approximately 40% women, averaging roughly 40 years. Therapy received beforehand was radiotherapy, temozolomide, or both, with most patients given both.

The CDR3 length is 14 residues. Germline CDR1 reads SGHDN; CDR2 reads FVKESK. V dropped 4 bases and J dropped 3; count of bases not matched to a gene: 4. Noted time point: week 5, during vaccination. One vaccine dose held 300 ug of mutant IDH1 20-mer peptide and came with topical imiquimod. Sequencing was performed with immunoSEQ multiplex PCR; in TCRdb, only in-frame clones are kept and a portion is missing. Here the sample spans 60,000 or so clones, roughly 82% being singletons. The V and J genes are TRBV14 and TRBJ1-1, with 8 bases identical to TRBD1. The sample was PBMCs, taken from a glioma patient whose treatment included an IDH1 peptide vaccine. The TCR was taken from a woman aged 18-30 years with glioma. Some clones in this sample may be carry-over from other donors' samples. The CDR3 DNA sequence: TGTGCCAGCAGCCCCCAGACAGGGGACACTGAAGCTTTCTTT. Translated, it gives CASSPQTGDTEAFF.